This record looks at one TCR beta chain sequence and its context. This sample was taken from a study of shared clonotypes between healthy human individuals. Positive CCR7 selection of CD45RO-negative cells yielded the naive CD8 cells, and terminally differentiated effector memory CD45RA+ cells were excluded. The assay was immunoSEQ multiplex PCR, and TCRdb's table has in-frame clones only and misses some. There are about 580,000 clones in the sample; about 98% occur only once, and 0.25% to 0.35% lies in the top ten. V lost 6 bases and J 1 base, leaving 13 bases between the germline ends. This CDR3 comprises 15 residues. Looked up from germline, CDR1 is MGHDK and CDR2 is SYGVNS.

The chain is built from TRBV25-1 and TRBJ2-1; the D gene is possibly TRBD2 (5 bases). The sample was naive CD8+ T cells sorted from blood. This clonotype originated in a young man in good health. The CDR3 bases are TGTGCCAGCAGGGAGTCGGGATCTTCCTACAATGAGCAGTTCTTC. This encodes CASRESGSSYNEQFF.